This record looks at one TCR beta chain sequence and its context. Its antigen is still unknown. CDR3 size: 16 residues. Trimming at V came to 3 bases and at J to 2 bases, leaving 9 bases not matched to a gene. The germline V gene has CDR1 SGHRS and CDR2 YFSETQ. The PCR was carried out with 60 Vbeta primers and 13 Jbeta primers. Profiling relied on immunoSEQ multiplex PCR, and the TCRdb table lists in-frame clones only, not all of them. The sample has a few hundred thousand clones, about 90% seen once. This entry comes from a study of cytomegalovirus exposure and HLA in healthy donors. Overall study findings and caveats: V- and J-gene trimming in TCR beta was tied to a missense DCLRE1C variant by an analysis performed later.

This receptor was identified in a woman aged 18-29 years in good health and CMV-seronegative. Sequencing input: PBMCs. This sequence joins TRBV5-1 and TRBJ2-7; 9 bases map to TRBD1. The CDR3, as DNA: TGCGCCAGCAGCTCCACTCCGGGACAGGGTCCCTACGAGCAGTACTTC. Encoded protein: CASSSTPGQGPYEQYF.